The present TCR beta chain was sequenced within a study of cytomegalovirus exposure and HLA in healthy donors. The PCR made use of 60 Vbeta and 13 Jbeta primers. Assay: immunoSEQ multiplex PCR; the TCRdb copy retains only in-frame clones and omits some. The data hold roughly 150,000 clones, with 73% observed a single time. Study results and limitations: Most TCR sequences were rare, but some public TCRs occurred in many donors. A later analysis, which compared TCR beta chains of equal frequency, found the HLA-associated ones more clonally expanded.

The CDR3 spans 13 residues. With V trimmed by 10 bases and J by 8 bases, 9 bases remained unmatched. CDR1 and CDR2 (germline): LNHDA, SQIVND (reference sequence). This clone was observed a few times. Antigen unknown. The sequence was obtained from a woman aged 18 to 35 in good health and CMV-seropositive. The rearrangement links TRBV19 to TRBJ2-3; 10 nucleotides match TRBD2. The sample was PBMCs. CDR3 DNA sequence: TGTGCCACCACTAGCGGGGTCGGGGGTACGCAGTATTTT. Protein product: CATTSGVGGTQYF.